This passage covers 12 T cell receptor beta chains from one sample sequenced in a study of cytomegalovirus exposure and HLA in healthy donors. 13 Jbeta primers and 60 Vbeta primers were used for the PCR. Assay: immunoSEQ multiplex PCR; the TCRdb copy retains only in-frame clones and omits some. Among roughly 110,000 clones listed, 74% were seen once. The sequenced sample was PBMCs. The receptor set was obtained from a woman aged 40 to 50 in good health and CMV-seropositive.

The rearrangement joins TRBV19 to TRBJ1-6, with D perhaps matching TRBD1 (6 bases). Trimming shortened V by 4 bases and J by 6 bases, and 16 bases separated the two germline ends. CDR1 is LNHDA, CDR2 SQIVND, per germline (reference sequence). This CDR3 region has 16 residues. The CDR3 loop is CASSTTGILINSPLHF. The CDR3 DNA follows: TGTGCCAGTAGTACAACAGGGATTCTTATTAATTCACCCCTCCACTTT. Complete variable domain (other parts from reference TRBV19 and TRBJ1-6): DGGITQSPKYLFRKEGQNVTLSCEQNLNHDAMYWYRQDPGQGLRLIYYSQIVNDFQKGDIAEGYSVSREKKESFPLTVTSAQKNPTAFYLCASSTTGILINSPLHFGNGTRLTVT.

The chain combines TRBV7-6 with TRBJ1-4; D is ambiguous. This CDR3 is 14 amino acids long. Germline CDR1 is SGHVS and CDR2 is FNYEAQ. The V end lost 5 bases, the J end lost 3 bases, and 10 bases lay between the germline ends. CDR3 nucleotides: TGTGCCAGCAGCCCCTCCCAGGCTAATGAAAAACTGTTTTTT. Protein: CASSPSQANEKLFF.

The chain carries TRBV30 and TRBJ1-2, with 7 bases aligning to TRBD1. Germline V gives CDR1 GTSNPN, CDR2 SVGIG (reference sequence). J lost 4 bases, V lost 4 bases, and 6 bases had no gene match. CDR3 length: 13 amino acids. CDR3 nucleotide sequence: TGTGCCTGGACCCGGACAGGTGCCTATGGCTACACCTTC. It codes for CAWTRTGAYGYTF.

This chain connects TRBV6-5 to TRBJ1-2; 7 bases align to TRBD1. The CDR3 runs 14 residues. From germline, CDR1 is MNHEY and CDR2 SVGAGI. The V and J ends lost 0 bases and 5 bases, in that order; junction bases with no gene match: 3. The chain's CDR3 is CASSYSAGGYGYTF. In DNA form, the CDR3 reads TGTGCCAGCAGTTACTCCGCAGGGGGGTATGGCTACACCTTC.

The V call is TRBV4-2, the J call TRBJ1-1, with D perhaps TRBD1 (6 bases). Deletions cut 1 base from V and 5 bases from J, with 17 bases between. This CDR3 contains 16 residues. Germline loops: CDR1 LGHNA, CDR2 YNFKEQ. The CDR3 DNA sequence: TGTGCCAGCAGCCAAGGGTCGTCAGGGGCTGGGACTGAAGCTTTCTTT. Protein: CASSQGSSGAGTEAFF.

The table lists this clone with a count of one. CDR3 coding DNA: TGTGCCAGCAGCTTTTCCGTCGGGTTAGGCGAAAAACTGTTTTTT. This gives the protein CASSFSVGLGEKLFF. J is TRBJ1-4 and V is TRBV7-2; D ambiguous. Between the trimmed V and J ends, which lost 3 bases and 8 bases, there was a span of 16 bases. Germline-derived CDR1 and CDR2 are SGHTA and FQGNSA. The CDR3 has 15 residues.

The rearrangement uses TRBV19 and TRBJ2-1, with TRBD2 as a possible D gene (7 bases). There are 15 residues in the CDR3. The germline V gene encodes CDR1 LNHDA and CDR2 SQIVND (reference sequence). The germline V and J ends were trimmed by 5 bases and 5 bases, with 16 bases remaining between them. CDR3 loop: CASSYRGGRNNEQFF. DNA of the CDR3: TGTGCCAGTAGTTATCGCGGGGGCCGAAACAATGAGCAGTTCTTC.

This sequence joins TRBV28 and TRBJ1-6; 9 bases agree with TRBD1. Trimming cost V 4 bases and J 10 bases; bases outside gene matches: 11. Per germline, CDR1 MDHEN and CDR2 SYDVKM. The CDR3 spans 16 residues. CDR3: CASSSWTGANFSPLHF. CDR3 in DNA: TGTGCCAGCAGTTCATGGACAGGGGCAAACTTCTCACCCCTCCACTTT.

The V gene is TRBV19, the J gene TRBJ2-7; 7 bases are a match to TRBD1. Germline values: CDR1 LNHDA, CDR2 SQIVND (reference sequence). The CDR3 length is 13 residues. J lost 3 bases, V lost 3 bases, and 2 bases had no gene match. CDR3 in DNA: TGTGCCAGTAGTATCCGGGACAGCTACGAGCAGTACTTC. This translates into CASSIRDSYEQYF.

The chain carries TRBV18 and TRBJ1-6; possible D gene TRBD1, 6 bases. Trimming stripped 6 bases from V and 9 bases from J, with 15 bases between. The germline gives CDR1 KGHSH, CDR2 LQKENI. The CDR3 loop spans 14 amino acids. In DNA, the CDR3 is TGTGCCAGCTCGCAGGCAGGGGAGCGTTCACCCCTCCACTTT. This encodes CASSQAGERSPLHF.

V usage is TRBV27 and J usage is TRBJ2-7; D possibly corresponds to TRBD2 (5 bases). This CDR3 is 13 amino acids long. Germline V gene sequence: CDR1 MNHEY, CDR2 SMNVEV (reference sequence). The V end lost 7 bases, the J end lost 2 bases, and 12 bases lay between the germline ends. The CDR3 region is CASTDSGTYEQYF. The CDR3 bases are TGTGCCAGCACCGATTCCGGGACCTACGAGCAGTACTTC.

The rearrangement links TRBV19 to TRBJ2-4, with a possible D match to TRBD2 (5 bases). This CDR3 is built from 14 residues. Germline assignment: CDR1 LNHDA and CDR2 SQIVND (reference sequence). Trimming left V 6 bases short and J 3 bases short, with 12 bases between. The CDR3 protein is CASSQEDLKNIQYF. CDR3 nucleotides: TGTGCCAGTAGCCAGGAGGACCTCAAAAACATTCAGTACTTC.